The TCR beta chain described here comes from a study of cytomegalovirus exposure and HLA in healthy donors. Study context: Earlier work reported 90 million to 120 million unique TCR beta sequences from 180 million or so T cells.

This clone was detected only a few times. Trimming stripped 4 bases from V and 11 bases from J, with 17 bases between. Germline values: CDR1 ENHRY, CDR2 SYGVKD. The CDR3 runs 13 residues. All donors participated as healthy donors of bone marrow. In the PCR, 60 Vbeta and 13 Jbeta primers were used. Original processing notes: Later reanalysis found roughly 80 million unique TCR beta chains, around 11 million of them shared. Generated by immunoSEQ multiplex PCR, the TCRdb table keeps only in-frame clones and is missing some. V and J calls and clone size are as listed in that table; D and trimming were resolved from the DNA. Here the sample spans about 100,000 clones, around 77% being singletons.

The rearrangement uses TRBV10-3 and TRBJ1-2; tentatively, D is TRBD1 (5 bases). The receptor comes from a man younger than 30 in good health and CMV-seronegative. Sequencing used PBMCs. The CDR3 sequence: CAISGSMGGSYTF. As DNA, the CDR3 is TGTGCCATCAGTGGTTCCATGGGGGGTAGTTACACCTTC.